This TCR beta chain was observed in a study of blood T cell repertoires in COVID-19 (dated by TCRdb to about 2020). For context, the study as a whole: Collaborator samples came from the United States, Italy and Spain and covered acute and convalescent phases of COVID-19. Subjects who had been exposed to COVID-19, were actively infected with it, or had recovered from it provided the deeply sampled blood TCRbeta repertoires that made up the dataset. The repertoires were released in a freely available public database intended as a resource for research on the immune response to SARS-CoV-2. Nearly every sample came with metadata listing a de-identified subject ID, COVID-19 status, age in years and sex. HLA class I and class II types, where available, came from metadata supplied by the sample provider rather than from assay-based typing. The samples were drawn from the first 160 participants of the ongoing ImmuneRACE study and from about 1,200 subjects provided by 6 global collaborators. The material from the prospective study consisted of cDNA or gDNA derived from T cells, B-cell-depleted T cells, or PBMCs. The full study reports these points: The quantity of clinical and demographic metadata differed by source and by participant and was supplied without curation.

Whole blood was collected in K2EDTA tubes by collaborating institutions according to the institutions' own protocols. Collaborator samples were shipped for TCRbeta analysis as frozen whole blood, isolated PBMCs, or DNA extracted from either sample type. V and J are trimmed by 1 base and 5 bases, and the gene matches miss 3 bases of the junction. Including the terminal cysteine and phenylalanine, the CDR3 comprises 15 residues. The CDR3 DNA has 45 bases and is translated from base 1. CDR1 is given as MNHEY and CDR2 as SVGEGT, both from the germline V gene. In the case of this clone: It has no known antigen specificity. No qualities accompany the bases; no much larger clone lies one base away.

TCRbeta CDR3 regions were amplified from genomic DNA using the immunoSEQ Assay, a bias-controlled multiplex PCR. As for how the authors treated the data: The number of nucleated cells in each sample was estimated by amplification of reference gene primers within the assay. To quantify the absolute abundance of each unique TCRbeta CDR3 rearrangement, sequence reads were collapsed and filtered. For each sample, productive Simpson clonality was calculated as the square root of Simpson's diversity index across productive rearrangements. This immuneACCESS table, as held by TCRdb, lists in-frame sequences with V and J called but not all clones. Of the missing ones, under half trace to an unresolved V gene in checked studies; the others have no known cause. V, J and clone size are those of that table, while D and trimming were read from the DNA. Counted in this sample were more than 85,000 clones; roughly 82% of them appeared once. Roughly 4% of the sample lies in the top ten.

The receptor was isolated from a human donor in a cohort sampled during active COVID-19. The sequenced sample consisted of peripheral blood. The receptor chain draws on TRBV6-2 or TRBV6-3 and TRBJ2-1; the junction holds 9 bases that match TRBD2. For the CDR3, the sequence is CASSYWAGGNNEQFF. The DNA sequence is as follows: TGTGCCAGCAGTTACTGGGCGGGGGGGAACAATGAGCAGTTCTTC.